The 8 T cell receptor beta chains below come from one sample, sequenced in a study of blood T cell dynamics during melanoma immunotherapy. The time point is: week 3, after first cycle of checkpoint inhibitor. TCRdb's copy holds only in-frame clones and misses some; the assay was immunoSEQ multiplex PCR. The profile covers about 11,000 clones, with around 90% appearing a single time and 24% taken by the ten largest. Sequencing used blood, obtained from a patient treated with checkpoint blockade. These receptors all stem from a human donor with melanoma.

This chain links TRBV27 with TRBJ2-3, with a tentative D call TRBD2 (5 bases). The V end was cut by 2 bases, the J end by 11 bases, with 23 bases between. Germline V gene lookup returns CDR1 MNHEY and CDR2 SMNVEV (reference sequence). The CDR3 length is 16 residues. As DNA, the CDR3 is TGTGCCAGCAGTTTAGAGCTGCCCGTGGGAGCCTTCATGCAGTATTTT. Protein product: CASSLELPVGAFMQYF.

This chain links TRBV4-1 with TRBJ2-3; 9 nucleotides match TRBD2. The CDR3 extends over 15 amino acids. Germline V gene data show CDR1 as MGHRA and CDR2 as YSYEKL. The J segment lost 11 bases and the V segment lost 1 base, leaving 10 bases of the junction unmatched. CDR3 loop: CASSQVGGRAQGQYF. In DNA, the CDR3 is TGCGCCAGCAGCCAAGTTGGCGGGAGGGCGCAGGGGCAGTATTTT.

The chain has TRBV10-3 and TRBJ2-7; D ambiguous. Trimming removed 0 bases at V and 2 bases at J, with 11 bases between. The CDR3 runs to 15 residues. CDR1 and CDR2 from the germline V gene are ENHRY and SYGVKD. The chain's CDR3 is CAISESVDGTYEQYF. DNA of the CDR3: TGTGCCATCAGTGAGTCAGTGGATGGGACCTACGAGCAGTACTTC.

The V gene is TRBV6-9, the J gene TRBJ1-5; 7 nucleotides agree with TRBD1. The length of the CDR3 is 15 residues. Germline-derived CDR1 and CDR2 are MNHGY and SVAAGI. V trimming: 5 bases; J trimming: 4 bases; junction bases outside the gene matches: 8. CDR3 residues: CASSDRQGGNQPQHF. DNA of the CDR3: TGTGCCAGCAGTGACCGGCAGGGGGGGAATCAGCCCCAGCATTTT.

The V gene is TRBV27, the J gene TRBJ2-7; 14 nucleotides align to TRBD2. V gave up 4 bases and J gave up 5 bases; unmatched junction bases: 7. Germline loops: CDR1 MNHEY, CDR2 SMNVEV (reference sequence). The CDR3 length is 16 residues. As DNA, the CDR3 is TGTGCCAGCAGTTGGGGGGGGACTAGCGGGAGCCACGAGCAGTACTTC. Translated: CASSWGGTSGSHEQYF.

This clone was seen only once. V is TRBV20-1 and J is TRBJ2-1, with D maybe TRBD1 (6 bases). The CDR3 covers 11 residues. The V end lost 6 bases, the J end lost 12 bases, and 15 bases lay between the germline ends. Germline-derived CDR1 and CDR2 are DFQATT and SNEGSKA (reference sequence). CDR3 residues: CSATRDTGQFF. The DNA for the CDR3 is TGCAGTGCCACCCGGGACACCGGGCAGTTCTTC.

The V and J genes are TRBV18 and TRBJ2-1, with 7 positions matching TRBD2. The CDR3 has 16 residues. Germline assignment: CDR1 KGHSH and CDR2 LQKENI. Trimming took 1 base from V and 4 from J; bases not matched to a gene: 7. Here the CDR3 DNA reads TGTGCCAGCTCACCACGGTCTAGCGGAGTTTACAATGAGCAGTTCTTC. Translation: CASSPRSSGVYNEQFF.

As to this clone: The DNA is left out, because the CDR3 cannot be placed on it with certainty; the CDR3 is given as TCRdb lists it. The chain carries TRBV12-1 and TRBJ2-3; TRBD2 is the table's D call and was not checked against the DNA. TRBV12-1 is recorded as a pseudogene. Termini included, the CDR3 measures 19 amino acids. The CDR3 here is CASSFAPGVASGSTDTQYF.